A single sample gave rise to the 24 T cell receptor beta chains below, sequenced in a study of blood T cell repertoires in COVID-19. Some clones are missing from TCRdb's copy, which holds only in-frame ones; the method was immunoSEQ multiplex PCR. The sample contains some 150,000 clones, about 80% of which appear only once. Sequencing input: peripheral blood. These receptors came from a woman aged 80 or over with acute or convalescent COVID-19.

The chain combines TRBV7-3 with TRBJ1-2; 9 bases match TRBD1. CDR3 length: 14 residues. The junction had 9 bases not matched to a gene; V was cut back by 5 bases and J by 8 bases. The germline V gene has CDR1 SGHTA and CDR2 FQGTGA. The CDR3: CASSPTGTGYGYTF. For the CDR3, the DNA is TGTGCCAGCAGCCCGACCGGGACAGGGTACGGCTACACCTTC.

CDR3 in amino acids: CASSQDRTGRQPQHF. The CDR3 DNA sequence: TGTGCCAGCAGCCAGGACCGGACAGGGAGGCAGCCCCAGCATTTT. The chain carries TRBV4-2 and TRBJ1-5, with 8 bases matching TRBD1. Germline CDR1 reads LGHNA; CDR2 reads YNFKEQ. The V segment lost 3 bases and the J segment 7 bases; nucleotides outside the gene matches: 8. This CDR3 spans 15 amino acids.

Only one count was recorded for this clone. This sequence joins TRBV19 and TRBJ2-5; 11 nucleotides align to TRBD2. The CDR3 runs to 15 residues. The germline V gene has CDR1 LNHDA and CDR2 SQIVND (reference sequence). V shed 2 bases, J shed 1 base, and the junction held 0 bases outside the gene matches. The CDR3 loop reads CASSILAGGQETQYF. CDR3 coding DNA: TGTGCCAGTAGTATACTAGCGGGGGGCCAAGAGACCCAGTACTTC.

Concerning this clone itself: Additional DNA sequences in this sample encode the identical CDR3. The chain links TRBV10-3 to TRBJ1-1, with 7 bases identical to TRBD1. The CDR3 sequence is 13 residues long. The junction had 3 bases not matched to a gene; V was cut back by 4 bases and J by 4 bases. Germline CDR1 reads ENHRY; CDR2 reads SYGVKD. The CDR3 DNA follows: TGTGCCATCAGTGCAACAGGGGTCACTGAAGCTTTCTTT. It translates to CAISATGVTEAFF.

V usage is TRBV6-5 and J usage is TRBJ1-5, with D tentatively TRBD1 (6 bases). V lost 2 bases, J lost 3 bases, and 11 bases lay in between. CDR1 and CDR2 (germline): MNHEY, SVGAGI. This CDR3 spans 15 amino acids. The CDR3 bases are TGTGCCAGCAGTTACGGTACAGGGAACAATCAGCCCCAGCATTTT. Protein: CASSYGTGNNQPQHF.

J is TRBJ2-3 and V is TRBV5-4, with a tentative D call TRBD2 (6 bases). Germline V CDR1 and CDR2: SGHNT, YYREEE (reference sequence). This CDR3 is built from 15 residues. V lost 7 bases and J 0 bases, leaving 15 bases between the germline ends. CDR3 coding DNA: TGTGCCAGCGGAAAGGGACTGGCAAGCACAGATACGCAGTATTTT. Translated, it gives CASGKGLASTDTQYF. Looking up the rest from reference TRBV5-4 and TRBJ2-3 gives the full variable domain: ETGVTQSPTHLIKTRGQQVTLRCSSQSGHNTVSWYQQALGQGPQFIFQYYREEENGRGNFPPRFSGLQFPNYSSELNVNALELDDSALYLCASGKGLASTDTQYFGPGTRLTVL.

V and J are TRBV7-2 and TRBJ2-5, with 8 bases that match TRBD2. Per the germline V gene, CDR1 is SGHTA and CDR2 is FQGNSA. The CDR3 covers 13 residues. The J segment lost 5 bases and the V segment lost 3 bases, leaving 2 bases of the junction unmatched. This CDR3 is CASSLSGGETQYF. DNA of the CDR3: TGTGCCAGCAGCTTGAGCGGGGGCGAGACCCAGTACTTC.

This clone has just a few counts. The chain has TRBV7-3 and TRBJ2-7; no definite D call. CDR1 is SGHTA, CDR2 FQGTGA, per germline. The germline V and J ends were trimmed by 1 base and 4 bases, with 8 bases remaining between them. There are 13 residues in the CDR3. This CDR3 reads CASSLNVRYEQYF. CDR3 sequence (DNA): TGTGCCAGCAGCTTAAATGTGAGATACGAGCAGTACTTC. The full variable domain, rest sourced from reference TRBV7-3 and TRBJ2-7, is GAGVSQTPSNKVTEKGKYVELRCDPISGHTALYWYRQSLGQGPEFLIYFQGTGAADDSGLPNDRFFAVRPEGSVSTLKIQRTERGDSAVYLCASSLNVRYEQYFGPGTRLTVT.

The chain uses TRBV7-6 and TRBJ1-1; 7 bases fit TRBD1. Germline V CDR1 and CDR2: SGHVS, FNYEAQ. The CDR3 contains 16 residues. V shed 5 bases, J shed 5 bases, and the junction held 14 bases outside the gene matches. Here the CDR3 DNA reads TGTGCCAGCAGCCACCTCCCGAGGGGGCTTGAGACTGAAGCTTTCTTT. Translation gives CASSHLPRGLETEAFF.

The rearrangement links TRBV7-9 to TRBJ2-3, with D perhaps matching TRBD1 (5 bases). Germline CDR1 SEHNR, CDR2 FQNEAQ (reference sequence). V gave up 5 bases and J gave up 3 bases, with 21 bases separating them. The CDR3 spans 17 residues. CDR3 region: CASSVYLGASVTDTQYF. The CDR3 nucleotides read TGTGCCAGCAGCGTCTACCTAGGGGCTTCTGTGACAGATACGCAGTATTTT.

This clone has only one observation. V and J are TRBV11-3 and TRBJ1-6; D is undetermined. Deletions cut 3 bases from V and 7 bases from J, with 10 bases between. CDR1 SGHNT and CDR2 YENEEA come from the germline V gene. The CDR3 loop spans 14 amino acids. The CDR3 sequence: CASSFRGLNSPLHF. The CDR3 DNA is TGTGCCAGCAGCTTCCGAGGGCTAAATTCACCCCTCCACTTT.

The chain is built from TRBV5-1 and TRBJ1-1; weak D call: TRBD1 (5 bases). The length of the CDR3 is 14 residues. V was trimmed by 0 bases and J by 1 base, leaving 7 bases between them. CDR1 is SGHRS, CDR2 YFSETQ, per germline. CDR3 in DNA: TGCGCCAGCAGCTTGGGACAGTGGAACACTGAAGCTTTCTTT. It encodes CASSLGQWNTEAFF.

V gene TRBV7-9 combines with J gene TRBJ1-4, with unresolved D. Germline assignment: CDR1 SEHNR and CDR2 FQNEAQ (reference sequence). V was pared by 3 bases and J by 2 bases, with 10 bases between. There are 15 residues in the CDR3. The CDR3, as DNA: TGTGCCAGCAGCTTGAGTAGATCTACTAATGAAAAACTGTTTTTT. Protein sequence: CASSLSRSTNEKLFF.

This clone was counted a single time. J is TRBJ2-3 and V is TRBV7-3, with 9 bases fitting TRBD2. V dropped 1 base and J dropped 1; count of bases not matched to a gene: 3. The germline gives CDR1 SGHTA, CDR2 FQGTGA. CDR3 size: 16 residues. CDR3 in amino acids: CASSLMGGGGTDTQYF. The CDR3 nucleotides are TGTGCCAGCAGCTTAATGGGCGGGGGGGGCACAGATACGCAGTATTTT.

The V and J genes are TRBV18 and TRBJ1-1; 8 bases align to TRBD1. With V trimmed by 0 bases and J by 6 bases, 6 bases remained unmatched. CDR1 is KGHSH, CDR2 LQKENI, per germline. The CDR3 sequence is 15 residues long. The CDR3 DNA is TGTGCCAGCTCACCACCAGGACAGGGAAGGGCTGAAGCTTTCTTT. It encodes CASSPPGQGRAEAFF. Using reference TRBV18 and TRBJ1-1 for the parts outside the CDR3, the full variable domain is NAGVMQNPRHLVRRRGQEARLRCSPMKGHSHVYWYRQLPEEGLKFMVYLQKENIIDESGMPKERFSAEFPKEGPSILRIQQVVRGDSAAYFCASSPPGQGRAEAFFGQGTRLTVV.

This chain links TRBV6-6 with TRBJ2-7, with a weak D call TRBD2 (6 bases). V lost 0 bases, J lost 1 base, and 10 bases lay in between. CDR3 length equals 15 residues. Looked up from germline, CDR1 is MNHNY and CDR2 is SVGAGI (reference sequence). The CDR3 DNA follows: TGTGCCAGCAGTTACTCGGGGGGTAGTTCCTACGAGCAGTACTTC. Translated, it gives CASSYSGGSSYEQYF.

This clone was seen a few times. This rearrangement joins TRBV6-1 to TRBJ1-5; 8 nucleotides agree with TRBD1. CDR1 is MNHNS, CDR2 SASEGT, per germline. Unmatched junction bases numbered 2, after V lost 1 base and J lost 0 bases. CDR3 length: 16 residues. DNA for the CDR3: TGTGCCAGCAGTGAAGGGGACAGGAGTAGCAATCAGCCCCAGCATTTT. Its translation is CASSEGDRSSNQPQHF.

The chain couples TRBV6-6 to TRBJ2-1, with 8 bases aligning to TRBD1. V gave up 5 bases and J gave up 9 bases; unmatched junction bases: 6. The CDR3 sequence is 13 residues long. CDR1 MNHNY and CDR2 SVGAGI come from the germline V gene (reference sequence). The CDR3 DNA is TGTGCCAGCAGTCTTCCGACAGGGGCTGAGCAGTTCTTC. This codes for CASSLPTGAEQFF.

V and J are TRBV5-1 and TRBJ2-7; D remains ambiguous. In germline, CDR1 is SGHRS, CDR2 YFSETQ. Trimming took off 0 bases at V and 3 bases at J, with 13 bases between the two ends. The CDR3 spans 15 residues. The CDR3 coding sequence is TGCGCCAGCAGCTTGGCGGGTGGGTCGGGCTACGAGCAGTACTTC. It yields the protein CASSLAGGSGYEQYF. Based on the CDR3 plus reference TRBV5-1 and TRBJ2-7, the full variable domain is KAGVTQTPRYLIKTRGQQVTLSCSPISGHRSVSWYQQTPGQGLQFLFEYFSETQRNKGNFPGRFSGRQFSNSRSEMNVSTLELGDSALYLCASSLAGGSGYEQYFGPGTRLTVT.

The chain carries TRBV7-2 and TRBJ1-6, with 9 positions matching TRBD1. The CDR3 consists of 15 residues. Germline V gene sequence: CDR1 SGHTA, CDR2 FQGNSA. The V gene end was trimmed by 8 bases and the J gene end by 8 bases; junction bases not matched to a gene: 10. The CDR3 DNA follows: TGTGCCAGCCAAATGTCGGGACAGGGTTATTCACCCCTCCACTTT. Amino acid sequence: CASQMSGQGYSPLHF.

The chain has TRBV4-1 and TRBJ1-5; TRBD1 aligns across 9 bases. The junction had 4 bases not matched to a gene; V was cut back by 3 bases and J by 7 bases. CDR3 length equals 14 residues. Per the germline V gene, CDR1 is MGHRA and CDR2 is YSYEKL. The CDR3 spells CASSQGQGGQPQHF. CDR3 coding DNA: TGCGCCAGCAGCCAGGGACAGGGCGGCCAGCCCCAGCATTTT.

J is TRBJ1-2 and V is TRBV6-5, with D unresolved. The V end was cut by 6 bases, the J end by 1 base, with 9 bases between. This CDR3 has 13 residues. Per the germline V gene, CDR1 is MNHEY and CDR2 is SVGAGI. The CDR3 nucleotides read TGTGCCAGCAGAAACAGAGTTAACTATGGCTACACCTTC. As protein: CASRNRVNYGYTF.

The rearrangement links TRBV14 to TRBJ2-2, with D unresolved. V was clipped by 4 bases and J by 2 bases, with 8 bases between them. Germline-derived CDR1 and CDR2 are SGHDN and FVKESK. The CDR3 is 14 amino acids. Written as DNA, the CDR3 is TGTGCCAGCAGCCGAACAATAAACACCGGGGAGCTGTTTTTT. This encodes CASSRTINTGELFF.

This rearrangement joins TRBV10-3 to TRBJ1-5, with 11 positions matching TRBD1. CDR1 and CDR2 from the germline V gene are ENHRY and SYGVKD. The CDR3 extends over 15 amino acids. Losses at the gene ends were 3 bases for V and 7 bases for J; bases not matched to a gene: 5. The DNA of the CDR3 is TGTGCCATCAGTGAAGGGGGACAGGGGGTACAGCCCCAGCATTTT. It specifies CAISEGGQGVQPQHF.